One sample yielded the 11 T cell receptor beta chains listed below, sequenced in a study of shared clonotypes between healthy human individuals. Sequenced by immunoSEQ multiplex PCR; TCRdb stores in-frame clones only, minus some. The table lists approximately 500,000 clones, around 79% of them singletons. The sample was PBMCs. Every receptor here comes from a woman between 40 and 55 years old in good health. Some clones in this sample may be carry-over from other donors' samples.

The chain employs TRBV19 and TRBJ2-7; D is unresolved. The CDR3 has 13 amino acids. Germline CDR1 LNHDA, CDR2 SQIVND (reference sequence). The ends were cut back, 1 base at V and 3 bases at J, with 7 bases in the middle. As DNA, the CDR3 is TGTGCCAGTAGTATAGGTTTTATCTACGAGCAGTACTTC. As protein: CASSIGFIYEQYF.

This sequence joins TRBV28 and TRBJ2-3; D remains unclear. This CDR3 is 15 amino acids long. V lost 2 bases, J lost 2 bases, and 11 bases lay in between. Germline CDR1 reads MDHEN; CDR2 reads SYDVKM. Here the CDR3 DNA reads TGTGCCAGCAGTTTAAGAGGTCGTAACACAGATACGCAGTATTTT. Its translation: CASSLRGRNTDTQYF.

The chain employs TRBV2 and TRBJ2-3; D unclear. The CDR3 is 15 amino acids. V lost 2 bases and J 0 bases, leaving 9 bases between the germline ends. Looked up from germline, CDR1 is SNHLY and CDR2 is FYNNEI. The CDR3 region is CASSEQITSTDTQYF. The CDR3 coding sequence is TGTGCCAGCAGTGAACAGATAACTAGCACAGATACGCAGTATTTT.

This rearrangement joins TRBV5-1 to TRBJ1-3, with D tentatively TRBD1 (6 bases). This CDR3 comprises 15 residues. Trimming removed 4 bases from V and 0 bases from J, with 11 bases in between. CDR1 SGHRS and CDR2 YFSETQ come from the germline V gene. The CDR3 sequence is CASSETGISGNTIYF. The CDR3 DNA reads TGCGCCAGCAGCGAAACAGGGATCTCTGGAAACACCATATATTTT.

The V and J genes are TRBV19 and TRBJ1-5; the D is unclear. Germline loops: CDR1 LNHDA, CDR2 SQIVND (reference sequence). Trimming stripped 6 bases from V and 6 bases from J, with 12 bases between. There are 13 residues in the CDR3. DNA for the CDR3: TGTGCCAGTAGCGACGACGGGATTCAGCCCCAGCATTTT. This translates into CASSDDGIQPQHF.

This clone was found a few times. The chain is built from TRBV2 and TRBJ1-5, with D unclear. V lost 7 bases and J 3 bases, leaving 13 bases between the germline ends. CDR3 length: 14 residues. Germline assignment: CDR1 SNHLY and CDR2 FYNNEI. CDR3 sequence reads: CASTAMSYNQPQHF. Written as DNA, the CDR3 is TGTGCCAGCACCGCCATGTCCTACAATCAGCCCCAGCATTTT.

The J gene is TRBJ2-1, the V gene TRBV29-1, with D possibly called TRBD1 or TRBD2 (5 bases each). The CDR3 length is 13 residues. V shed 7 bases and J shed 3 bases, with 13 bases lying between them. The V gene's germline CDR1 is SQVTM and CDR2 ANQGSEA. CDR3: CSARSGGYNEQFF. CDR3 nucleotide sequence: TGCAGCGCCCGATCTGGGGGCTACAATGAGCAGTTCTTC.

The chain employs TRBV4-3 and TRBJ2-6, with a tentative D call TRBD2 (5 bases). The CDR3 covers 17 residues. CDR1 is LGHNA and CDR2 is YSLEER in the germline V gene. Trimming stripped 1 base from V and 0 bases from J, with 10 bases between. In DNA, the CDR3 is TGCGCCAGCAGCCAAGGGGGTGCGGGCTCTGGGGCCAACGTCCTGACTTTC. Translating it yields CASSQGGAGSGANVLTF.

The chain combines TRBV7-9 with TRBJ2-1, with D maybe TRBD2 (6 bases). This CDR3 has 19 residues. V shed 1 base and J shed 0 bases, with 19 bases lying between them. Per the germline V gene, CDR1 is SEHNR and CDR2 is FQNEAQ (reference sequence). Here the CDR3 reads CASSLVGGFGGSSYNEQFF. The CDR3 coding sequence is TGTGCCAGCAGCTTAGTGGGCGGGTTTGGAGGGTCCTCCTACAATGAGCAGTTCTTC. Filled out from reference TRBV7-9 and TRBJ2-1, the complete variable domain reads DTGVSQNPRHKITKRGQNVTFRCDPISEHNRLYWYRQTLGQGPEFLTYFQNEAQLEKSRLLSDRFSAERPKGSFSTLEIQRTEQGDSAMYLCASSLVGGFGGSSYNEQFFGPGTRLTVL.

The chain has TRBV27 and TRBJ1-5; 7 nucleotides agree with TRBD1. In germline, CDR1 is MNHEY, CDR2 SMNVEV (reference sequence). With 5 bases clipped from V and 4 bases from J, the junction kept 8 bases outside the gene matches. The length of the CDR3 is 15 residues. CDR3 in amino acids: CASSLLGQRNQPQHF. The CDR3 DNA is TGTGCCAGCAGTCTCTTGGGACAGCGGAATCAGCCCCAGCATTTT.

The rearrangement uses TRBV6-5 and TRBJ2-1; D is undetermined. Germline CDR1 is MNHEY and CDR2 is SVGAGI. Trimming pared 2 bases from V and 8 bases from J, leaving 13 bases between. The CDR3 extends over 14 amino acids. CDR3 nucleotides: TGTGCCAGCAGTTACGATCAAAGTGGGCATGAGCAGTTCTTC. Protein sequence: CASSYDQSGHEQFF.